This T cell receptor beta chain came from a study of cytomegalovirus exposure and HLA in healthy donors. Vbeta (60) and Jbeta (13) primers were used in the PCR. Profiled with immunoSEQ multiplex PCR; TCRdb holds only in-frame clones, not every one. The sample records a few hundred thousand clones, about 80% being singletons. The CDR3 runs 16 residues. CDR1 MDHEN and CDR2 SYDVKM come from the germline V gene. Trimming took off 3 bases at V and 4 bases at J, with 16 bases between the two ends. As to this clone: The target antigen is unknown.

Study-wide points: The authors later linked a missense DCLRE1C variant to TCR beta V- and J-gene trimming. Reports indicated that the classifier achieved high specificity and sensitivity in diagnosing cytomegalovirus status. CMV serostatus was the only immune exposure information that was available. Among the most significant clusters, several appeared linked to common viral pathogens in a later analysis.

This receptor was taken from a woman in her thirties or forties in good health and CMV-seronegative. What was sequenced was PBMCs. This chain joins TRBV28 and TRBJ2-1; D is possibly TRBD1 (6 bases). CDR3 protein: CASSFPKEGVYNEQFF. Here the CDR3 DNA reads TGTGCCAGCAGTTTCCCCAAAGAGGGGGTTTACAATGAGCAGTTCTTC.